The rows below give T cell receptor beta chains drawn from one sample of a study of chronic HIV infection and antiretroviral therapy. TCRdb recomputed calls from the 5' RACE reads with MiXCR, one row per CDR3 protein. The data contain approximately 30,000 distinct CDR3 sequences, 7% to 10% of them singletons. Sequencing was performed on peripheral blood. The receptors were gathered from an adult who had HIV and had not received antiretroviral therapy, or was an uninfected healthy control (not recorded which). The CDR3 runs from the conserved cysteine through the conserved F or W. D genes are given only for firm matches. Clone size is given for some rows only: seen once, a few or many times, or a class if the clone is expanded.

j_gene	abundance	v_gene	d_gene	CDR3nt	CDR3aa
TRBJ1-5	many	TRBV27	NA	TGTGCCAGCAGTTTAGGTCTGGGGCGCAATCAGCCCCAGCATTTT	CASSLGLGRNQPQHF
TRBJ2-7	many	TRBV6-6	TRBD1	TGTGCCAGCAGTTACCGATCGGGACAGTCCACCTACGAGCAGTACTTC	CASSYRSGQSTYEQYF
TRBJ1-3	medium-sized	TRBV12-3/TRBV12-4	NA	TGTGCCGGCGGCCTGCACTCTGGAAACACCATATATTTT	CAGGLHSGNTIYF
TRBJ1-6	NA	TRBV10-3	TRBD1	TGTGCCATCAGTGGGACAGGGGCAGCCTCACCCCTCCACTTT	CAISGTGAASPLHF
TRBJ2-5	NA	TRBV5-6	NA	TGTGCCAGCAGCTTGGGACAGCAGAAACGCCAGTACTTC	CASSLGQQKRQYF
TRBJ1-2	few	TRBV29-1	NA	TGCAGCGTTGATGTGGGGAATGGCTATGGCTACACCTTC	CSVDVGNGYGYTF
TRBJ2-2	many	TRBV7-2	TRBD1	TGTGCCACCCGACAGGGGAACACCGGGGAGCTGTTTTTT	CATRQGNTGELFF
TRBJ1-3	few	TRBV29-1	NA	TGCAGCGTTGAGGTACAGCGCTCTGGAAACACCATATATTTT	CSVEVQRSGNTIYF
TRBJ2-5	NA	TRBV7-6	NA	TGTGCCAGCAGCTTAGTCCGACAGGCTCAAGAGACCCAGTACTTC	CASSLVRQAQETQYF
TRBJ2-3	many	TRBV30	NA	TGTGCCTGGAGTACTAGCTTCATAGAGGGTACGCAGTATTTT	CAWSTSFIEGTQYF
TRBJ2-7	NA	TRBV5-6	TRBD1	TGTGCCAGCAGCCTGGGACAGGGGCCCTACGAGCAGTACTTC	CASSLGQGPYEQYF
TRBJ2-3	NA	TRBV5-4	TRBD1	TGTGCCAGCAGCTTCCAGGGGGCAACAGATACGCAGTATTTT	CASSFQGATDTQYF
TRBJ2-3	few	TRBV28	TRBD2	TGTGCCAGCAGTTCACCAGGGACTACCTTTACAGATACGCAGTATTTT	CASSSPGTTFTDTQYF
TRBJ1-6	few	TRBV7-2	TRBD1	TGTGCCAGCAGCTTTCGACAGGGCTCCTATAATTCACCCCTCCACTTT	CASSFRQGSYNSPLHF
TRBJ1-5	many	TRBV11-2	NA	TGTGCCAGCAGCTTAGAGAGGACTCCGAATCAGCCCCAGCATTTT	CASSLERTPNQPQHF
TRBJ1-1	few	TRBV29-1	TRBD1	TGCAGCGTCAAAAAGGGGACAGGGATGAACACTGAAGCTTTCTTT	CSVKKGTGMNTEAFF
TRBJ1-1	few	TRBV9	TRBD1	TGTGCCAGCAGACAGGGGGTAAACACTGAAGCTTTCTTT	CASRQGVNTEAFF
TRBJ1-5	NA	TRBV5-5	NA	TGTGCCAGCAGCCGAAAAGGGGAGAACCAGCCCCAGCATTTT	CASSRKGENQPQHF
TRBJ2-7	NA	TRBV2	NA	TGTGCCAGCAACAGACCAAATGTCTACGAGCAGTACTTC	CASNRPNVYEQYF
TRBJ2-4	many	TRBV7-2	NA	TGTGCCAGCAGCTTAGGTGCTGCGGACATTCAGTACTTC	CASSLGAADIQYF
TRBJ2-6	many	TRBV2	NA	TGTGCCAGCATATTCTCTGGGGCCAACGTCCTGACTTTC	CASIFSGANVLTF
TRBJ2-7	many	TRBV10-2	NA	TGCGCCAGCAGTGATTACCTCGAGCAGTACTTC	CASSDYLEQYF
TRBJ2-3	once	TRBV7-3	TRBD2	TGTGCCAGCAGCTCCGGGACTAGCGGGGGGGCACTGGTTACGCAGTATTTT	CASSSGTSGGALVTQYF
TRBJ1-1	many	TRBV27	TRBD1	TGTGCCAGCAGTCTTCGAGGGGGCAGGGGCGTGGGGGACACTGAAGCTTTCTTT	CASSLRGGRGVGDTEAFF
TRBJ2-5	many	TRBV5-1	TRBD1	TGCGCCAGCAGCCCGGGGACAGGGGTCGAGACCCAGTACTTC	CASSPGTGVETQYF